This T cell receptor beta chain came from a study of blood T cells in healthy people across ages. Study-wide results and caveats: Donor CMV infection status was unknown, possibly confounding age-related changes in expanded clonotypes.

About this clonotype: Its antigen is not identified.

Combining a sample-barcoded 5' primer with a J-beta primer mix, a second PCR ran for about 6 to 11 cycles. TCRdb called the 5' RACE reads again in MiXCR, with one record for every CDR3 protein. The sample has 750,000 to 1,000,000 distinct CDR3 sequences, around 29% seen once; the top ten hold roughly 10%. Per the germline V gene, CDR1 is SGHTA and CDR2 is FQGNSA. This CDR3 contains 12 residues. This sample also appeared in a second study, on T cells of mothers and their children.

Input material: blood. This clonotype was obtained from a middle-aged woman in good health. The chain is built from TRBV7-2 and TRBJ2-4; D is perhaps TRBD1 or TRBD2 (5 bases each). Matching the DNA end better, TRBJ2-7 makes the J call doubtful. The CDR3 sequence is CASRDASYEQYF. CDR3 DNA sequence: TGTGCCAGCCGGGACGCTTCCTACGAGCAGTACTTC.